This T cell receptor beta chain was captured by sequencing in a study of human T cells and chemical hapten exposure. Study-level background: TCR yields per sample varied, mainly owing to small pooled library volume differences.

Sequencing started from total RNA isolated from unfractionated whole blood. As regards this clonotype: Antigen specificity is unknown.

The library tagged individual cDNA molecules with unique molecular identifiers. Original methodology: Counting gave a median of 95,638 TCRs per sample, with values ranging from about 23,224 to 690,600. TCRdb re-derived calls from the reads in MiXCR, one entry per CDR3 protein. These V and J calls are TCRdb output, not the study's own analysis. In the table there are 95,000 to 150,000 distinct CDR3 sequences, over 7.5% of which are singletons. Study conclusions and caveats: TCRs at high frequency, those above 1 in 1000, did not change with DPC sensitization.

The sequencing sample was made of whole blood. The clonotype originates from a human donor in good health. Some clones in this sample may be carry-over from other donors' samples.

The CDR3 spells CSVAGVRTGVNTEAFF. Here the CDR3 DNA reads TGCAGCGTTGCGGGTGTTAGAACAGGGGTGAACACTGAAGCTTTCTTT. J is TRBJ1-1 and V is TRBV29-1; 7 positions match TRBD1. The ends lost 4 bases at V and 0 bases at J; junction bases unmatched: 11. Germline CDR1 reads SQVTM; CDR2 reads ANQGSEA. The CDR3 is 16 residues long.